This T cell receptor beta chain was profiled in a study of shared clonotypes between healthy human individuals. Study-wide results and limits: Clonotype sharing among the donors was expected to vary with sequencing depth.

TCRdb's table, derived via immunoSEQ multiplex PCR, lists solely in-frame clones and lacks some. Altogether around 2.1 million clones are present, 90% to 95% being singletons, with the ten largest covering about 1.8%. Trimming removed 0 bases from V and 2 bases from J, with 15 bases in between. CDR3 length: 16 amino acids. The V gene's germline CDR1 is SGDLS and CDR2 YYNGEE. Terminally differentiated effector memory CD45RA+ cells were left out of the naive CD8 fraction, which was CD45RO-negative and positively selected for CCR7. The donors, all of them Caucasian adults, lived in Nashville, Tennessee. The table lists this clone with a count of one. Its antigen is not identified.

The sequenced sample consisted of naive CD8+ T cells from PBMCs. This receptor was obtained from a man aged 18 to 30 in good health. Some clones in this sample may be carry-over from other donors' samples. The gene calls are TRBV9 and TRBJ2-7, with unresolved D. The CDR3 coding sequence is TGTGCCAGCAGCGTAGCTTCCCTGTCGTCCACCTACGAGCAGTACTTC. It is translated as CASSVASLSSTYEQYF.